The entry below gives a single T cell receptor (beta chain) sequence along with its context. This specimen comes from a study of T-cell memory formation after mild COVID-19. Per the germline V gene, CDR1 is KGHDR and CDR2 is SFDVKD. There are 14 residues in the CDR3. Germline trimming cut 4 bases from V and 15 bases from J; bases unmatched to any gene: 13. TCRdb used MiXCR to reprocess the 5' RACE reads, holding one entry per CDR3 protein. The data contain roughly 620,000 distinct CDR3 sequences, approximately 19% of them singletons. The V call is TRBV24-1, the J call TRBJ2-1, with TRBD1 matching over 8 bases. Sequencing input: PBMCs or a T cell subset sorted from them (not recorded which). The TCR comes from an adult woman who had mild COVID-19 (a few samples of this study predate the infection). Cell type and time point are not known. The CDR3 bases are TGTGCCACCAGTGACCCGTTACAGGGGGAAGAATGGTTCTTC. It translates to CATSDPLQGEEWFF.